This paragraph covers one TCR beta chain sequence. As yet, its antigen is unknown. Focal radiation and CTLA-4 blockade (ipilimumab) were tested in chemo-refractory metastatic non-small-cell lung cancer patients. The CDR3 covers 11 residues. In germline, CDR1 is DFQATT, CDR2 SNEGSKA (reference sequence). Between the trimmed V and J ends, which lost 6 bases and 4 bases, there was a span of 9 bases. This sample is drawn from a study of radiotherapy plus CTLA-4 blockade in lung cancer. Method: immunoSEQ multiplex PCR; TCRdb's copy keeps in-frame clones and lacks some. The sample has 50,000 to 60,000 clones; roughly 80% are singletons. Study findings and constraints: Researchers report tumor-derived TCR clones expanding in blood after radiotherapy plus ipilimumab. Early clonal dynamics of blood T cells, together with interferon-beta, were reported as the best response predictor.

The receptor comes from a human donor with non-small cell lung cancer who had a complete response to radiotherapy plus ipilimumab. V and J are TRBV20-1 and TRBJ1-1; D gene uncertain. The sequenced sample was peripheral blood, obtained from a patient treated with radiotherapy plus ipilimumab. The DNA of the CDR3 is TGCAGTGCCCCGGGGATCACTGAAGCTTTCTTT. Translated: CSAPGITEAFF.